This T cell receptor beta chain was identified in a study of T cells after yellow fever vaccination. The germline V and J ends were trimmed by 5 bases and 4 bases, with 12 bases remaining between them. The CDR3 is made up of 13 amino acids. Germline CDR1 SGHTA, CDR2 FQGNSA. This clonotype has at least ten counts. TCRdb analysed the 5' RACE reads with MiXCR anew, one entry per CDR3 protein. This table has approximately 140,000 distinct CDR3 sequences, approximately 7.7% appearing once. The sample here was CD4+ T cells sorted from PBMCs, taken 5 days after the yellow fever booster vaccination. The sequence came from a man younger than 45 who received the YFV17D yellow fever vaccine. The chain uses TRBV7-2 and TRBJ2-7, with D unclear. CDR3 amino acids: CASSAELGYEQYF. CDR3 sequence (DNA): TGTGCCAGCAGCGCTGAGTTGGGGTACGAGCAGTACTTC. Using reference TRBV7-2 and TRBJ2-7 for the parts outside the CDR3, the full variable domain is GAGVSQSPSNKVTEKGKDVELRCDPISGHTALYWYRQSLGQGLEFLIYFQGNSAPDKSGLPSDRFSAERTGGSVSTLTIQRTQQEDSAVYLCASSAELGYEQYFGPGTRLTVT.